The rows below give T cell receptor beta chains drawn from one sample of a study of cytomegalovirus exposure and HLA in healthy donors. Sequencing used immunoSEQ multiplex PCR; TCRdb keeps in-frame clones, though not all of them. This sample has more than 45,000 clones, with roughly 89% found just once. Source material: PBMCs. The receptors derive from a woman between 18 and 29 years old in good health and CMV-seronegative. CDR3s include the opening cysteine and the closing phenylalanine or tryptophan. The D gene is left open where the match is weak.

DNA	CDR3	J	V	D
TGTGCCAGCAGCTTAGCAAATAAGGCCAGCGGTACTTCCTACGAGCAGTACTTC	CASSLANKASGTSYEQYF	TRBJ2-7	TRBV7-9	NA
TGTGCCAGCATGAATAACAGGGGAATGGGTGAAGCTTTCTTT	CASMNNRGMGEAFF	TRBJ1-1	TRBV6-1	TRBD1
TGTGCCAGCAGTACACTAGCGGGAGGGATCTACGAGCAGTACTTC	CASSTLAGGIYEQYF	TRBJ2-7	TRBV6-1	TRBD2
TGTGCCAGCTCACCTGCGGGAAACTATGGCTACACCTTC	CASSPAGNYGYTF	TRBJ1-2	TRBV18	NA
TGCGCCAGCAGCCAGCAAGGGGGGGGTACGCATGAGCAGTTCTTC	CASSQQGGGTHEQFF	TRBJ2-1	TRBV4-3	NA
TGTGCCAGTTCCGGGACAGCGAACACCGGGGAGCTGTTTTTT	CASSGTANTGELFF	TRBJ2-2	TRBV19	TRBD1
TGTGCCAGCAGCACTCCGATCTGGGGCAGGGGTAGGGATACGCAGTATTTT	CASSTPIWGRGRDTQYF	TRBJ2-3	TRBV9	NA
TGTGCCAGCAGATTAGACAACTATCAGCCCCAGCATTTT	CASRLDNYQPQHF	TRBJ1-5	TRBV2	NA
TGTGCCAGCAGTTACTCCCCCACTACCATGGAGACCCAGTACTTC	CASSYSPTTMETQYF	TRBJ2-5	TRBV6-5	NA
TGCGCCAGCAGCTTGGCGATTGCGGGGGAGACCCAGTACTTC	CASSLAIAGETQYF	TRBJ2-5	TRBV5-1	NA
TGTGCCAGCAGTCCTCTAAAGGGATTACAGGGTTGGAGGAGTACTGAAGCTTTCTTT	CASSPLKGLQGWRSTEAFF	TRBJ1-1	TRBV27	NA